The clone carrying this T cell receptor (beta chain) was recorded many times. What it binds is unknown. This specimen comes from a study of naive and memory T cell subsets. Findings and limits, study-wide: RNA-based TCR counts may shift with T cell activation and differentiation. Especially in CD8 cells, naive repertoires contained a few larger clonotypes, possibly CD45RA-re-expressing memory cells.

An equimolar mix of two oligonucleotides served as the beta constant-region primer for TRBC1 and TRBC2. The ligated cDNA underwent four PCR rounds using SP2 and nested alpha and beta constant-region primers. Each CDR3 protein gets one entry after TCRdb re-called the UMI-ligation and nested PCR reads with MiXCR. This sample has some 110,000 distinct CDR3 sequences; around 13% occur once, and the top ten carry around 3%. This CDR3 comprises 14 residues. CDR1 and CDR2 (germline): LGHNA, YSLEER. V dropped 1 base and J dropped 5; count of bases not matched to a gene: 5. Cells stained for CD3, CD4, CD8, CD45RA and CD27 were sorted into four subsets.

The V gene is TRBV4-3, the J gene TRBJ2-7; TRBD2 agrees at 7 bases. The source is a human donor in good health. The sample taken for sequencing was naive CD8+ T cells from blood. In DNA, the CDR3 is TGCGCCAGCAGCCAAGGGGGGGGTGTCGACGAGCAGTACTTC. Residues: CASSQGGGVDEQYF.